Each of the 18 T cell receptor beta chains below was sequenced from the same sample in a study of CD8 T cells in Susac syndrome. An input of about 0.5 to 1 ug of RNA was subjected to reverse transcription using random hexamers. One entry per CDR3 protein, called by TCRdb with MiXCR from the immunoSEQ multiplex PCR reads. Among under 200,000 distinct CDR3 sequences listed, approximately 94% were seen once. Sequencing input: CD4+ T cells from PBMCs. These receptors all come from a human donor with Susac syndrome.

The chain carries TRBV29-1 and TRBJ2-7, with TRBD1 matching over 8 bases. Losses at the gene ends were 6 bases for V and 5 bases for J; bases not matched to a gene: 3. Germline V CDR1 and CDR2: SQVTM, ANQGSEA. The CDR3 is made up of 11 amino acids. This chain's CDR3 is CSVGTGDEQYF. CDR3 DNA: TGCAGCGTCGGGACAGGCGACGAGCAGTACTTC.

This chain connects TRBV18 to TRBJ2-7, with D perhaps matching TRBD1 or TRBD2 (5 bases each). CDR1 and CDR2 from the germline V gene are KGHSH and LQKENI. The V and J ends lost 2 bases and 3 bases respectively, with 11 bases between them. The CDR3 is made up of 14 amino acids. DNA of the CDR3: TGTGCCAGCTCACCAGGGAGAGGGGACTACGAGCAGTACTTC. As protein: CASSPGRGDYEQYF.

This clonotype was counted once. The rearrangement links TRBV30 to TRBJ2-1; the match to TRBD1 covers 8 bases. CDR1 and CDR2 (germline): GTSNPN, SVGIG (reference sequence). The CDR3 has 13 amino acids. V shed 5 bases and J 2 bases; nucleotides not matched to a gene: 2. This chain's CDR3 is CAWGQGAYNEQFF. The CDR3 DNA reads TGTGCCTGGGGACAGGGAGCCTACAATGAGCAGTTCTTC.

The chain recombines TRBV20-1 with TRBJ2-7; 11 positions agree with TRBD2. The CDR3 sequence is 18 residues long. The germline V gene has CDR1 DFQATT and CDR2 SNEGSKA (reference sequence). V dropped 0 bases and J dropped 1; count of bases not matched to a gene: 11. DNA of the CDR3: TGCAGTGCTAGAGAGGCTAGCGGGGGGCTGGAATTTTCCTACGAGCAGTACTTC. This encodes CSAREASGGLEFSYEQYF.

The rearrangement links TRBV3-1 to TRBJ2-7; D unclear. The germline CDR1 and CDR2 sequences are LGHDT and YNNKEL (reference sequence). The germline V and J ends were trimmed by 4 bases and 0 bases, with 10 bases remaining between them. The CDR3 runs 14 residues. CDR3 amino acids: CASSPSRNSYEQYF. CDR3 bases: TGTGCCAGCAGCCCATCCAGGAACTCCTACGAGCAGTACTTC.

V is TRBV18 and J is TRBJ2-5; D uncertain. The CDR3 runs to 13 residues. Trimming removed 0 bases at V and 4 bases at J, with 6 bases between. Germline V gene lookup returns CDR1 KGHSH and CDR2 LQKENI. CDR3 loop: CASSPPGLETQYF. Here the CDR3 DNA reads TGTGCCAGCTCACCACCCGGGTTAGAGACCCAGTACTTC.

The chain uses TRBV3-1 and TRBJ2-7, with 8 nucleotides matching TRBD1. Germline assignment: CDR1 LGHDT and CDR2 YNNKEL (reference sequence). The CDR3 is 15 amino acids. Germline trimming cut 7 bases from V and 3 bases from J; bases unmatched to any gene: 11. The CDR3 region has the DNA TGTGCCAGCACAGGGACAGGTAGGCGAGACTACGAGCAGTACTTC. Translating it yields CASTGTGRRDYEQYF.

The rearrangement links TRBV12-3 or TRBV12-4 to TRBJ2-5; 10 nucleotides align to TRBD1. V shed 6 bases, J shed 2 bases, and the junction held 9 bases outside the gene matches. CDR3 length: 16 amino acids. CDR3 DNA sequence: TGTGCCAGCAGCCCTCGACAGGGGGCCGGACAAGAGACCCAGTACTTC. Translating it yields CASSPRQGAGQETQYF.

The chain carries TRBV7-9 and TRBJ1-1; tentative D call: TRBD1 (6 bases). Trimming took off 5 bases at V and 6 bases at J, with 16 bases between the two ends. CDR3 length: 14 residues. In germline, CDR1 is SEHNR, CDR2 FQNEAQ (reference sequence). DNA of the CDR3: TGTGCCAGCAGCCTCTCGGGACAAAGATCTGAAGCTTTCTTT. It translates to CASSLSGQRSEAFF.

The chain couples TRBV7-3 to TRBJ1-6, with 10 bases lining up with TRBD1. Germline values: CDR1 SGHTA, CDR2 FQGTGA. Trimming at V came to 2 bases and at J to 9 bases, leaving 4 bases not matched to a gene. The CDR3 has 15 amino acids. CDR3 amino acids: CASSLEGQGSSPLHF. Written as DNA, the CDR3 is TGTGCCAGCAGCTTAGAGGGACAGGGGAGTTCACCCCTCCACTTT.

This chain joins TRBV3-1 and TRBJ1-6, with 8 bases lining up with TRBD1. The trim removed 1 base at V and 9 bases at J, leaving 5 bases unmatched. Germline V gene data show CDR1 as LGHDT and CDR2 as YNNKEL (reference sequence). This CDR3 is 15 amino acids long. The CDR3 loop reads CASSQARTGISPLHF. The CDR3 region has the DNA TGTGCCAGCAGCCAAGCCCGGACAGGGATTTCACCCCTCCACTTT.

The V call is TRBV3-1, the J call TRBJ2-1; 7 positions agree with TRBD2. The J segment lost 0 bases and the V segment lost 0 bases, leaving 2 bases of the junction unmatched. CDR3 length equals 16 residues. The germline V gene has CDR1 LGHDT and CDR2 YNNKEL (reference sequence). The chain's CDR3 is CASSQESGVSYNEQFF. CDR3 in DNA: TGTGCCAGCAGCCAAGAGAGCGGGGTCTCCTACAATGAGCAGTTCTTC.

V is TRBV20-1 and J is TRBJ1-1; D possibly corresponds to TRBD1 (5 bases). The germline V and J ends were trimmed by 6 bases and 0 bases, with 14 bases remaining between them. The CDR3 loop spans 14 amino acids. Germline V gene data show CDR1 as DFQATT and CDR2 as SNEGSKA (reference sequence). The CDR3 coding sequence is TGCAGTGCGCAGTGGGAGGGGTTGAACACTGAAGCTTTCTTT. It encodes CSAQWEGLNTEAFF.

This chain joins TRBV24-1 and TRBJ2-1; D might be TRBD2 (6 bases). V was pared by 4 bases and J by 8 bases, with 17 bases between. This CDR3 is 15 amino acids long. CDR1 is KGHDR, CDR2 SFDVKD, per germline. CDR3 region: CATSDGASVGHEQFF. DNA of the CDR3: TGTGCCACCAGTGACGGGGCTAGCGTTGGGCATGAGCAGTTCTTC.

V usage is TRBV15 and J usage is TRBJ1-4; tentative D call: TRBD1 (5 bases). V was pared by 0 bases and J by 3 bases, with 17 bases between. From germline, CDR1 is LNHNV and CDR2 YYDKDF (reference sequence). This CDR3 is 18 amino acids long. The CDR3 DNA is TGTGCCACCAGCAGAGATTTGGGGGGACGAGGCCCTAATGAAAAACTGTTTTTT. Amino acids: CATSRDLGGRGPNEKLFF.

V gene TRBV20-1 combines with J gene TRBJ1-1, with a tentative D call TRBD1 (6 bases). V gave up 5 bases and J gave up 5 bases, with 18 bases separating them. The V gene's germline CDR1 is DFQATT and CDR2 SNEGSKA (reference sequence). The length of the CDR3 is 14 residues. CDR3 residues: CSAGGSGIKTEAFF. The CDR3 coding sequence is TGCAGTGCTGGGGGCAGTGGGATAAAAACTGAAGCTTTCTTT.

The chain links TRBV12-3 or TRBV12-4 to TRBJ2-7; D is unclear. Trimming removed 2 bases from V and 5 bases from J, with 10 bases in between. CDR3 length: 13 residues. As DNA, the CDR3 is TGTGCCAGCAGTTTAAGGGTGGGCCACGAGCAGTACTTC. Its translation is CASSLRVGHEQYF.

The V gene is TRBV6-5, the J gene TRBJ2-5; 10 nucleotides match TRBD2. The CDR3 covers 16 residues. With 2 bases clipped from V and 1 base from J, the junction kept 4 bases outside the gene matches. Per the germline V gene, CDR1 is MNHEY and CDR2 is SVGAGI. CDR3 nucleotides: TGTGCCAGCAGTTACCTTAGCGGGGGGTTCCAAGAGACCCAGTACTTC. This encodes CASSYLSGGFQETQYF.